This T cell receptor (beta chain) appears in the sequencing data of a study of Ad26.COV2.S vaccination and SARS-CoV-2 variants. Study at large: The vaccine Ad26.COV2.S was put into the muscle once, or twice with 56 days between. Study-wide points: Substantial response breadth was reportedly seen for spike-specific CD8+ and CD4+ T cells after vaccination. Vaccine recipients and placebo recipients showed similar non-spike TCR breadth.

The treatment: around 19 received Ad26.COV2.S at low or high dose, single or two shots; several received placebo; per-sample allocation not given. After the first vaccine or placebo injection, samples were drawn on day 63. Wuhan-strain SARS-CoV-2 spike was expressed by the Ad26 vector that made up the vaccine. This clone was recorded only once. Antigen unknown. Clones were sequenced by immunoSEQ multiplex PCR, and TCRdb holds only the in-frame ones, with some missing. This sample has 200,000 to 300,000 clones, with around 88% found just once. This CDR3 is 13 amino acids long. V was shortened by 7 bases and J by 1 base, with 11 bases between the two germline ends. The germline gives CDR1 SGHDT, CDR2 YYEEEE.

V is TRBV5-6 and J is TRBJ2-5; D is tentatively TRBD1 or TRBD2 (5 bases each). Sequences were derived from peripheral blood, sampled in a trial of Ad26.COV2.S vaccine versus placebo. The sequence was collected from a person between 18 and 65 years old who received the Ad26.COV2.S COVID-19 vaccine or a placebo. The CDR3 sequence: CASAARGQETQYF. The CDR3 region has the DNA TGTGCCAGCGCCGCGAGGGGCCAAGAGACCCAGTACTTC.